The present T cell receptor beta chain was sequenced within a study of patients and donors after allogeneic stem cell transplantation. TCRdb re-called the RT-PCR reads through MiXCR, storing one row per CDR3 protein. The sample has 900,000 to 1,000,000 distinct CDR3 sequences, under 20% seen once; the top ten hold around 5.5%. V lost 6 bases and J 0 bases, leaving 12 bases between the germline ends. The CDR3 totals 15 residues. Per the germline V gene, CDR1 is MNHEY and CDR2 is SMNVEV (reference sequence). The sample comprised blood, either unsorted or a sorted T cell fraction (not recorded which). The chain uses TRBV27 and TRBJ2-1, with D unresolved. This sequence originates from a human donor who was either an allogeneic HSCT recipient or a stem cell or donor lymphocyte infusion donor (not recorded which). It is not recorded whose cells these are; they may come from a transplant donor. CDR3: CASSHRPPSYNEQFF. The CDR3, as DNA: TGTGCCAGCAGCCACCGTCCCCCCTCCTACAATGAGCAGTTCTTC.